Below, 16 T cell receptor beta chains from the same sample are listed, as sequenced in a study of CD4 and CD8 cells across lung adenocarcinoma regions. A single record per CDR3 protein comes from TCRdb applying MiXCR to the PCR reads. This sample has 20,000 to 25,000 distinct CDR3 sequences, with roughly 54% found just once. The sequencing input was CD8+ T cells from the center of a lung tumor. The receptors were sampled from a female donor with lung adenocarcinoma. The CD4 and CD8 labels of this study may be unreliable.

The chain links TRBV6-1 to TRBJ2-1, with TRBD2 as a possible D gene (6 bases). The J call is in doubt because the DNA end fits TRBJ2-5 better. This CDR3 has 15 amino acids. Per germline, CDR1 MNHNS and CDR2 SASEGT. The CDR3 nucleotides are TGTGCCAGCAGTGAATTCTTGCGGGATGGGGAGACCCAGTACTTC. Translation: CASSEFLRDGETQYF.

As DNA, the CDR3 is TGTGCCAGCAGTTACTCGAGGGGAGGGGTGAACACTGAAGCTTTCTTT. It encodes CASSYSRGGVNTEAFF. The chain is built from TRBV6-5 and TRBJ1-1; D perhaps matches TRBD1 (5 bases). The CDR3 extends over 16 amino acids. The germline gives CDR1 MNHEY, CDR2 SVGAGI. Trimming left V 0 bases short and J 0 bases short, with 11 bases between.

This chain uses TRBV4-1 with TRBJ1-2; no clear D gene. The CDR3 spans 17 residues. Germline CDR1 reads MGHRA; CDR2 reads YSYEKL. Trimming pared 0 bases from V and 0 bases from J, leaving 14 bases between. The CDR3 DNA reads as TGCGCCAGCAGCCAAGACGTCCAGAGAGGAACTAACTATGGCTACACCTTC. Translation gives CASSQDVQRGTNYGYTF.

This clonotype was seen once. The rearrangement joins TRBV2 to TRBJ2-3, with D possibly matching TRBD2 (5 bases). The tail of the sequence fits TRBJ2-5 better, so the J call may be wrong. CDR1 and CDR2 from the germline V gene are SNHLY and FYNNEI. This CDR3 comprises 15 residues. CDR3 bases: TGTGCCAGCAGTCCTAGGACTGGCCCGGGGGAGACCCAGTACTTC. Amino acids: CASSPRTGPGETQYF.

This clonotype was seen at least ten times. A read error may account for a junction end that differs from germline. V is TRBV6-1 and J is TRBJ2-5; 8 positions agree with TRBD2. Gene TRBJ2-7 matches the end of the DNA better, so the J call may be wrong. Per germline, CDR1 MNHNS and CDR2 SASEGT. CDR3 length: 14 amino acids. The CDR3 here is CASREGLAGREQYF. The CDR3 DNA sequence: TGTGCCAGCAGGGAAGGACTAGCCGGGCGCGAGCAGTACTTC.

V usage is TRBV3-1 and J usage is TRBJ2-3, with D tentatively TRBD2 (5 bases). The J call is uncertain, as TRBJ2-5 better fits the DNA end. Germline CDR1 is LGHDT and CDR2 is YNNKEL (reference sequence). This CDR3 contains 14 residues. The CDR3 is CASSQDYQRETQYF. The CDR3, as DNA: TGTGCCAGCAGCCAAGATTACCAGCGGGAGACCCAGTACTTC.

A remark on this clonotype: A junction end diverges from the germline sequence, so it may reflect a read error. The chain links TRBV6-1 to TRBJ2-3; D ambiguous. The length of the CDR3 is 12 residues. Germline CDR1 MNHNS, CDR2 SASEGT. The chain's CDR3 is CASSGARDTQYF. The DNA of the CDR3 is TGTGCGAGCAGTGGAGCCAGAGATACGCAGTACTTT.

About this clonotype: One junction end disagrees with the germline gene, perhaps due to a read error. V and J are TRBV10-1 and TRBJ2-5, with D perhaps TRBD2 (5 bases). The CDR3 is made up of 14 amino acids. Germline V gene data show CDR1 as WNHNN and CDR2 as SYGVQD (reference sequence). Here the CDR3 DNA reads TGCGCGGGCAGAGGGCGCCGAGACAAAGATACCCAGTACTTT. This encodes CAGRGRRDKDTQYF.

The V call is TRBV20-1, the J call TRBJ2-2; 8 bases match TRBD2. Germline CDR1 DFQATT, CDR2 SNEGSKA (reference sequence). The V and J ends lost 0 bases and 4 bases, in that order; junction bases with no gene match: 10. The CDR3 length is 17 residues. CDR3 region: CSARDATSGTVTGELFF. The CDR3 coding sequence is TGCAGTGCTAGAGATGCCACTAGCGGAACAGTCACCGGGGAGCTGTTTTTT.

The rearrangement uses TRBV10-2 and TRBJ2-2; no firm D call. Germline V gene data show CDR1 as WSHSY and CDR2 as SAAADI. The ends were cut back, 8 bases at V and 16 bases at J, with 26 bases in the middle. There are 14 residues in the CDR3. The DNA for the CDR3 is TGCGCCAGCGTCCAGGCTGGGAACACAGATGCGCAGTTTTTT. Amino acids: CASVQAGNTDAQFF.

With regard to this clonotype: No conserved phenylalanine or tryptophan ends this CDR3, so it is likely a read error. The DNA is omitted, as the CDR3 cannot be located on it reliably, and the CDR3 follows TCRdb's listing. This chain uses TRBV27 with TRBJ2-5; no DNA check was done on the table's D call, TRBD2. The CDR3 spans 13 amino acids, including both terminal residues. Per the germline V gene, CDR1 is MNHEY and CDR2 is SMNVEV (reference sequence). The CDR3 reads CASSLSAGGTRFS.

The gene calls are TRBV27 and TRBJ2-6; tentative D call: TRBD1 (6 bases). The germline V and J ends were trimmed by 6 bases and 4 bases, with 19 bases remaining between them. The V gene's germline CDR1 is MNHEY and CDR2 SMNVEV (reference sequence). The length of the CDR3 is 17 residues. The CDR3 DNA follows: TGTGCCAGCAGCGCCACGGGACACCCGTCCGGGGCCAACGTCCTGACTTTC. This translates into CASSATGHPSGANVLTF.

This clonotype was detected only a few times. In nucleotides, the CDR3 is TGTGCCAGCAGCGCACAGGGGGCCTACGAGCAGTACTTC. Translated, it gives CASSAQGAYEQYF. The V call is TRBV9, the J call TRBJ2-1; 8 bases fit TRBD1. The last part of the DNA fits TRBJ2-7 better; the J call may be wrong. CDR1 and CDR2 (germline): SGDLS, YYNGEE. This CDR3 contains 13 residues.

V is TRBV7-2 and J is TRBJ2-2; TRBD2 might be the D (7 bases). V dropped 5 bases and J dropped 1 base, with 14 bases sitting between them. Per germline, CDR1 SGHTA and CDR2 FQGNSA. The CDR3 contains 16 residues. CDR3 nucleotide sequence: TGTGCCAGCAGCCCCGGGGGGCGGATGAACACCGGGGAGCTGTTTTTT. Translation gives CASSPGGRMNTGELFF.

Details on this clonotype: One end of the junction fails to match germline, which may point to a read error. The gene calls are TRBV10-1 and TRBJ2-1; D may match TRBD1 or TRBD2 (6 bases each). CDR1 and CDR2 (germline): WNHNN, SYGVQD (reference sequence). This CDR3 spans 15 amino acids. CDR3 region: CASSESGGVGGRRYF. CDR3 DNA sequence: TGCGCCAGCAGTGAGTCGGGGGGAGTGGGGGGCCGTCGGTACTTC.

This clonotype was seen ten or more times. Just one base apart from a much larger clone, this may be a read error. The chain employs TRBV6-1 and TRBJ2-7, with D uncertain. This CDR3 is built from 13 residues. Looked up from germline, CDR1 is MNHNS and CDR2 is SASEGT. V was pared by 6 bases and J by 2 bases, with 11 bases between. The CDR3 loop reads CASSQLMAYEQYF. The CDR3 coding sequence is TGTGCCAGCAGCCAGCTTATGGCCTACGAGCAGTACTTC.